This T cell receptor (beta chain) is from a study of blood T cell repertoires in COVID-19. Study as a whole: Sites in the United States, Italy and Spain provided acute and convalescent COVID-19 samples. In each case, the material was cDNA or gDNA derived from T cells, B-cell-depleted T cells, or PBMCs.

This clone was seen only a few times. Other nucleotide sequences in the sample specify the same CDR3. The CDR3 is made up of 13 amino acids. Losses at the gene ends were 4 bases for V and 4 bases for J; bases not matched to a gene: 1. Germline V gene data show CDR1 as SNHLY and CDR2 as FYNNEI. Original processing notes: From reference gene primer amplification, estimates of nucleated cell counts were derived. Assay used: immunoSEQ multiplex PCR; TCRdb lists only in-frame clones, some missing. The DNA was the basis for D and trimming; V, J and clone size are from that table. This sample has roughly 92,000 clones; around 80% occur once, and the top ten carry approximately 34%.

This rearrangement joins TRBV2 to TRBJ1-5; 7 nucleotides match TRBD1. The source material was peripheral blood. This clonotype was sampled from an elderly woman with active or convalescent COVID-19. In nucleotides, the CDR3 is TGTGCCAGCAGTGGGACAGGAAATCAGCCCCAGCATTTT. Amino acids: CASSGTGNQPQHF. Full variable domain (remainder filled in from reference TRBV2 and TRBJ1-5): EPEVTQTPSHQVTQMGQEVILRCVPISNHLYFYWYRQILGQKVEFLVSFYNNEISEKSEIFDDQFSVERPDGSNFTLKIRSTKLEDSAMYFCASSGTGNQPQHFGDGTRLSIL.